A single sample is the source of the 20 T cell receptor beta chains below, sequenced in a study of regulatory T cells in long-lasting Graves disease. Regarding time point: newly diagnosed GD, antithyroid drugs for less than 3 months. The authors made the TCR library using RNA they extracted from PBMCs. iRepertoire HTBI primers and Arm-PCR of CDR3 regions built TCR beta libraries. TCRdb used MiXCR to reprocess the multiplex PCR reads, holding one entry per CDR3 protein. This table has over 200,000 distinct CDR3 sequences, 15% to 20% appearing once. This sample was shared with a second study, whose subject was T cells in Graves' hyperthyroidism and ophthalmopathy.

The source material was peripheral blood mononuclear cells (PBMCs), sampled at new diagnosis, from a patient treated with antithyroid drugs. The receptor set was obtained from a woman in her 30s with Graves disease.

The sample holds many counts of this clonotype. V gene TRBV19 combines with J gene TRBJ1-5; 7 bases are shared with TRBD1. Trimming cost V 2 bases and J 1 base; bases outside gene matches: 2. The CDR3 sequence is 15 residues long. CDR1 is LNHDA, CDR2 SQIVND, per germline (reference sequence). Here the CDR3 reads CASSIQDRSNQPQHF. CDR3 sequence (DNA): TGTGCCAGTAGTATACAGGACAGGAGCAATCAGCCCCAGCATTTT.

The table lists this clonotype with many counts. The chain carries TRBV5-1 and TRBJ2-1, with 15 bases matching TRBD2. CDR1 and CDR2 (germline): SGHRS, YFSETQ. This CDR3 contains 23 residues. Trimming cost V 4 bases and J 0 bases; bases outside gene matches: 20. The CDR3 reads CASSTKRLRTSGGGISSYNEQFF. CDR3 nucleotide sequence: TGCGCCAGCAGCACGAAAAGACTTAGGACTAGCGGGGGGGGAATAAGCTCCTACAATGAGCAGTTCTTC.

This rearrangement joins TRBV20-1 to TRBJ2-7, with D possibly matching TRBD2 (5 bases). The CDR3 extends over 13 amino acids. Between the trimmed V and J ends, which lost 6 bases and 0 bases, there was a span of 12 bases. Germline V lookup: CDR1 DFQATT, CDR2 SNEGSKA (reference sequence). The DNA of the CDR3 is TGCAGTGCCGGGATGACGGACTCCTACGAGCAGTACTTC. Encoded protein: CSAGMTDSYEQYF.

The CDR3, as DNA: TGTGCCAGCAGCTATGGGACAGGAACGCAGTATTTT. Encoded protein: CASSYGTGTQYF. The J gene is TRBJ2-3, the V gene TRBV14; 8 positions match TRBD1. The CDR3 has 12 residues. V shed 5 bases, J shed 9 bases, and the junction held 4 bases outside the gene matches. Per germline, CDR1 SGHDN and CDR2 FVKESK.

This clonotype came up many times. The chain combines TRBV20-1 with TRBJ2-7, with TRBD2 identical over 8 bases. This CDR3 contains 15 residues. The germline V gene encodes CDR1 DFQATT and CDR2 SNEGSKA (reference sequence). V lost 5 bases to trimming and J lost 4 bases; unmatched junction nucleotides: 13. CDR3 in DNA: TGCAGTGCTTCTAAGGGGGGGACTAGATGGTACGAGCAGTACTTC. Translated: CSASKGGTRWYEQYF.

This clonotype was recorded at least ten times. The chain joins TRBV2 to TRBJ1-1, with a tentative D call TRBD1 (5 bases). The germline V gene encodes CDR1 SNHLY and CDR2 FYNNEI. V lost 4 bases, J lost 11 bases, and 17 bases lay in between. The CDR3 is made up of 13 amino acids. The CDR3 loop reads CASSVETDSGAFF. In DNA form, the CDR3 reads TGTGCCAGCAGTGTGGAGACCGACAGCGGGGCTTTCTTT.

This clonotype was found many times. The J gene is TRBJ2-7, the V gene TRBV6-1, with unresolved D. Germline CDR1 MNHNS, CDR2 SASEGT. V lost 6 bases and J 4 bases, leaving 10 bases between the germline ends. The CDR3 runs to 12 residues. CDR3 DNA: TGTGCCAGCAGAAGTTGGGCTTACGAGCAGTACTTC. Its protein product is CASRSWAYEQYF.

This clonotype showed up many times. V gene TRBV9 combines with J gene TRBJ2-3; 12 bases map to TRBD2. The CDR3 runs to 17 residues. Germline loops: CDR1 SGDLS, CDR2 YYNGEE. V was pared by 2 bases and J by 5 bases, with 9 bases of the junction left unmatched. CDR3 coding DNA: TGTGCCAGCAGCGTCCTAGCGGGGGGGCCGTATCAAGATACGCAGTATTTT. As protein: CASSVLAGGPYQDTQYF.

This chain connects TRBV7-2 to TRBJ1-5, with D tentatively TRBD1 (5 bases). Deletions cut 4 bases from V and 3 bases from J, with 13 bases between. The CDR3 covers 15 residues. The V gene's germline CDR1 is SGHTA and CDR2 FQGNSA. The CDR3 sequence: CASSSGQTLNQPQHF. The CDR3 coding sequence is TGTGCCAGCAGCTCCGGACAAACCCTCAATCAGCCCCAGCATTTT. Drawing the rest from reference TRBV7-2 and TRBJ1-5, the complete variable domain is GAGVSQSPSNKVTEKGKDVELRCDPISGHTALYWYRQSLGQGLEFLIYFQGNSAPDKSGLPSDRFSAERTGGSVSTLTIQRTQQEDSAVYLCASSSGQTLNQPQHFGDGTRLSIL.

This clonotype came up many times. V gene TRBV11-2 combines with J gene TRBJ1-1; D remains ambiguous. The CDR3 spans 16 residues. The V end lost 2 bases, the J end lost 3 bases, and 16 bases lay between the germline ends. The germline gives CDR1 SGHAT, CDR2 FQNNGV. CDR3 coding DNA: TGTGCCAGCAGCTTACTGACAACCGGGTGGGACACTGAAGCTTTCTTT. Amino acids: CASSLLTTGWDTEAFF.

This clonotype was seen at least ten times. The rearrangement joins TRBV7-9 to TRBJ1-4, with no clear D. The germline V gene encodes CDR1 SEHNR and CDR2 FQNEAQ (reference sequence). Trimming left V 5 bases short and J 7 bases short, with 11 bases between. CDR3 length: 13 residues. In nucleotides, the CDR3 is TGTGCCAGCAGCGTAGAATACGGTGAAAAACTGTTTTTT. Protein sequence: CASSVEYGEKLFF.

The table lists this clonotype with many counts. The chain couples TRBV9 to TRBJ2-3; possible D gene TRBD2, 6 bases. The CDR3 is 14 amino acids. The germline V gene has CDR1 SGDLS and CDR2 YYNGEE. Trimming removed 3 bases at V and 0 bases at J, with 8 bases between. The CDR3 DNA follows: TGTGCCAGCAGCGGTAGCGGAAGCACAGATACGCAGTATTTT. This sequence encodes CASSGSGSTDTQYF.

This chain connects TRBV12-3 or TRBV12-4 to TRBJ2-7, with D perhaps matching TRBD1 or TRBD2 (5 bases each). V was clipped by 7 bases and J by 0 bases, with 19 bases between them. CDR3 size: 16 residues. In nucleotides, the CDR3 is TGTGCCAGCACCATTGGGTCCGGGACGGACTCCTACGAGCAGTACTTC. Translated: CASTIGSGTDSYEQYF.

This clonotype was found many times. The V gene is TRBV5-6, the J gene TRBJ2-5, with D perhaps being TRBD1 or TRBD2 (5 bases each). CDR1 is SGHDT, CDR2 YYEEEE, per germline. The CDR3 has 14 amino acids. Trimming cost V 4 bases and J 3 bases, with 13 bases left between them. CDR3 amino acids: CASSLPGTEETQYF. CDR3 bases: TGTGCCAGCAGCCTTCCCGGGACCGAAGAGACCCAGTACTTC.

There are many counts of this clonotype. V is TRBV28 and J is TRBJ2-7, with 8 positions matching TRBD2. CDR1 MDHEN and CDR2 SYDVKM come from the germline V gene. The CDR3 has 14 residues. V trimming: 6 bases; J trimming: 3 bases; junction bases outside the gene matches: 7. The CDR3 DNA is TGTGCCAGCAGCTCCCCGGGGGGGCGCTACGAGCAGTACTTC. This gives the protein CASSSPGGRYEQYF.

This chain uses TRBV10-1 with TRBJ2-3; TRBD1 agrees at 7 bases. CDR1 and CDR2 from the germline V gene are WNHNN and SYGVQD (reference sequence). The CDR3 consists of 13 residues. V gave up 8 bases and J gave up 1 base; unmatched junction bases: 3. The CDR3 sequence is CASGQGGTDTQYF. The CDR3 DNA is TGCGCCAGCGGGCAGGGGGGCACAGATACGCAGTATTTT.

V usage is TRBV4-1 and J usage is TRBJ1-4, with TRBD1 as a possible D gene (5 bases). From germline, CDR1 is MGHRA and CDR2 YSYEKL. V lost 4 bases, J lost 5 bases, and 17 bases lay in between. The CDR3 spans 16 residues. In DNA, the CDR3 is TGCGCCAGCAGCCGATTACAATCGACAGCCAATGAAAAACTGTTTTTT. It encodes CASSRLQSTANEKLFF.

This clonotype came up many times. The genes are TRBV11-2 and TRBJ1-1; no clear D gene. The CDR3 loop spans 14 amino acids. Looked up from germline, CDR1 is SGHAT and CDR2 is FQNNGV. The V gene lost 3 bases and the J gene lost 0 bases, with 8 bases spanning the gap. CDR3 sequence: CASSFDIMNTEAFF. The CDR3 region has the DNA TGTGCCAGCAGCTTTGACATCATGAACACTGAAGCTTTCTTT.

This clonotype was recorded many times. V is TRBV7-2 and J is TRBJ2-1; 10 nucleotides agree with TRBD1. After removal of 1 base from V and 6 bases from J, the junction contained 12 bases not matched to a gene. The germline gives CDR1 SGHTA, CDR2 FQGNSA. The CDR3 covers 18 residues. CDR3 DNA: TGTGCCAGCAGCTTAGAGAGGGCGGGACAGGGGTCCCGCAATGAGCAGTTCTTC. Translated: CASSLERAGQGSRNEQFF.

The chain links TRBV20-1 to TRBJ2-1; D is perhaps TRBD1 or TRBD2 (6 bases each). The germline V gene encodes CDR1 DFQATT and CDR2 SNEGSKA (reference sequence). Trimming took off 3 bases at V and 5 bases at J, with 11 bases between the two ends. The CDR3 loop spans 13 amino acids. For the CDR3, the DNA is TGCAGTGCTAGCGGGGGCAAGAACAATGAGCAGTTCTTC. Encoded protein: CSASGGKNNEQFF.